Below, 5 T cell receptor beta chains from the same sample are listed, as sequenced in a study of patients and donors after allogeneic stem cell transplantation. Using its own MiXCR run on the RT-PCR reads, TCRdb lists one record per CDR3 protein. This table holds approximately 220,000 distinct CDR3 sequences, around 40% found once. The sample consisted of blood, either unsorted or a sorted T cell fraction (not recorded which). These receptors came from a human donor who was either an allogeneic HSCT recipient or a stem cell or donor lymphocyte infusion donor (not recorded which). It is not recorded whose cells these are; they may come from a transplant donor.

This clonotype occurred a few times. V and J are TRBV20-1 and TRBJ1-2; D might be TRBD1 (6 bases). The CDR3 runs to 15 residues. The germline V gene encodes CDR1 DFQATT and CDR2 SNEGSKA (reference sequence). V gave up 3 bases and J gave up 4 bases, with 18 bases separating them. This CDR3 is CSASKTGGAVYGYTF. Written as DNA, the CDR3 is TGCAGTGCTAGCAAGACAGGCGGTGCGGTCTATGGCTACACCTTC.

This clonotype was recorded many times. V and J are TRBV7-9 and TRBJ2-2; D is unclear. CDR1 is SEHNR and CDR2 is FQNEAQ in the germline V gene (reference sequence). This CDR3 region has 14 residues. V shed 3 bases and J shed 3 bases, with 8 bases lying between them. The CDR3 region has the DNA TGTGCCAGCAGCTTTTTGGTTGACACCGGGGAGCTGTTTTTT. Residues: CASSFLVDTGELFF.

Only a few counts were recorded for this clonotype. J is TRBJ1-1 and V is TRBV7-9; D ambiguous. Germline loops: CDR1 SEHNR, CDR2 FQNEAQ (reference sequence). V lost 3 bases, J lost 2 bases, and 10 bases lay in between. The CDR3 has 14 residues. The CDR3 loop is CASSLVLPNTEAFF. CDR3 coding DNA: TGTGCCAGCAGCTTGGTTCTCCCCAACACTGAAGCTTTCTTT. Using reference TRBV7-9 and TRBJ1-1 for the parts outside the CDR3, the full variable domain is DTGVSQNPRHKITKRGQNVTFRCDPISEHNRLYWYRQTLGQGPEFLTYFQNEAQLEKSRLLSDRFSAERPKGSFSTLEIQRTEQGDSAMYLCASSLVLPNTEAFFGQGTRLTVV.

This clonotype was observed a few times. The rearrangement links TRBV4-2 to TRBJ2-1, with a possible D match to TRBD2 (6 bases). Germline V gene sequence: CDR1 LGHNA, CDR2 YNFKEQ. The CDR3 is 14 residues long. Trimming took 4 bases from V and 6 from J, leaving 13 bases between them. The CDR3 sequence is CASSLGDSGNEQFF. In DNA form, the CDR3 reads TGTGCCAGCAGCCTAGGGGACTCGGGCAATGAGCAGTTCTTC.

This clonotype was seen a single time. J is TRBJ2-4 and V is TRBV28; TRBD1 is a possible D gene (5 bases). CDR3 length: 15 amino acids. Germline CDR1 is MDHEN and CDR2 is SYDVKM. V lost 7 bases and J 0 bases, leaving 13 bases between the germline ends. In DNA form, the CDR3 reads TGTGCCAGCACCTATGGACAACTAGCCAAAAACATTCAGTACTTC. As protein: CASTYGQLAKNIQYF. The whole variable domain, remainder taken from reference TRBV28 and TRBJ2-4, is DVKVTQSSRYLVKRTGEKVFLECVQDMDHENMFWYRQDPGLGLRLIYFSYDVKMKEKGDIPEGYSVSREKKERFSLILESASTNQTSMYLCASTYGQLAKNIQYFGAGTRLSVL.